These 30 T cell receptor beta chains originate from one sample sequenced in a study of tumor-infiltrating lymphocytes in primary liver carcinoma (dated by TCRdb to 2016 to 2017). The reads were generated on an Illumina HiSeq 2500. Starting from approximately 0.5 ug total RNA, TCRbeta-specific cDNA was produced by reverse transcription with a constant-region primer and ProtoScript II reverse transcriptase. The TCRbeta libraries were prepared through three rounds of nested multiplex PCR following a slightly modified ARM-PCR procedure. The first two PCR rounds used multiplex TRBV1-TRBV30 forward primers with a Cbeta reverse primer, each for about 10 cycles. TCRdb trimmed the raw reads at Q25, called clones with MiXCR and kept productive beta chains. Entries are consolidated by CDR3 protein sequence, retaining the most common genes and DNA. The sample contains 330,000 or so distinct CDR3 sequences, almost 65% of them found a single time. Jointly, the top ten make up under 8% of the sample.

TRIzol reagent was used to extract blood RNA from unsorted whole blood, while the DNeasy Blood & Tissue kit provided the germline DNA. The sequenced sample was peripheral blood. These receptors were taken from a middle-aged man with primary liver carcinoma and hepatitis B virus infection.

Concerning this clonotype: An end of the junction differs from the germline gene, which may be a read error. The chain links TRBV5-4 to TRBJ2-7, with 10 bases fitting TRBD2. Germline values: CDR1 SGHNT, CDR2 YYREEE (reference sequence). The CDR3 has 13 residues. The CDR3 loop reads CASSLGLAGVRHF. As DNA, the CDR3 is TGTGCCAGCAGCTTGGGCCTAGCGGGAGTCCGGCACTTC.

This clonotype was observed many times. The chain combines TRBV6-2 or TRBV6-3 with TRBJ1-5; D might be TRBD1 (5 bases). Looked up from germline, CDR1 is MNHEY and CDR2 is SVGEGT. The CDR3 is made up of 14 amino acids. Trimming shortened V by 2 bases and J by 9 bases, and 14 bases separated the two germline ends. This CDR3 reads CASSYPGPIRPQHF. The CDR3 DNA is TGTGCCAGCAGTTACCCGGGACCAATCAGGCCCCAGCATTTT.

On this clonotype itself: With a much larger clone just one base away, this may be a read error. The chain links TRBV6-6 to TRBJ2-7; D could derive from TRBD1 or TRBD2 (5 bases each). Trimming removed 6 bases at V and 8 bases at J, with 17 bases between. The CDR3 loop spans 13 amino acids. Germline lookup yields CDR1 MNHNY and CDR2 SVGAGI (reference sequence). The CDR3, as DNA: TGTGCCAGCAGCCAGGGACCGCTTACCCAGCAGTACTTC. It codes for CASSQGPLTQQYF.

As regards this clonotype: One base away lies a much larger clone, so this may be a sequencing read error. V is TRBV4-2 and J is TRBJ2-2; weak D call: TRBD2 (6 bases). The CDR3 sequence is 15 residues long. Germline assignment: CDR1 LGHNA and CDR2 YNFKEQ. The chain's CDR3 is CASSQGSSVDGELFF. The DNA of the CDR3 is TGCGCCAGCAGCCAAGGTTCTAGCGTCGACGGGGAGCTGTTTTTT.

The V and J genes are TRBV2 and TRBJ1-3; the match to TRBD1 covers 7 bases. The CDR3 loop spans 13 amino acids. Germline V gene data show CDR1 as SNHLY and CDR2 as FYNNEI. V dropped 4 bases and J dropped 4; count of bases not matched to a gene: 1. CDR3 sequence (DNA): TGTGCCAGCAGTGGGGGACAGGGAAACACCATATATTTT. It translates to CASSGGQGNTIYF.

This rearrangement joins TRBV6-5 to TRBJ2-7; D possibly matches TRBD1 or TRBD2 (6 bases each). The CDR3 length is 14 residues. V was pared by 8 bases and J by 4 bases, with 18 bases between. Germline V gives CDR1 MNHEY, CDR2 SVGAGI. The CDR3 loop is CASGPGVAGYEQYF. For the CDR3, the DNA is TGTGCCAGCGGGCCAGGGGTGGCGGGGTACGAGCAGTACTTC.

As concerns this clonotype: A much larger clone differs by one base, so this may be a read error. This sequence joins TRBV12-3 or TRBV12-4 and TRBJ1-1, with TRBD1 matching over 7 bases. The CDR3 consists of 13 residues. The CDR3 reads CGSTTGRGTEAFF. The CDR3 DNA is TGTGGCAGCACCACAGGCAGGGGGACTGAAGCTTTCTTT.

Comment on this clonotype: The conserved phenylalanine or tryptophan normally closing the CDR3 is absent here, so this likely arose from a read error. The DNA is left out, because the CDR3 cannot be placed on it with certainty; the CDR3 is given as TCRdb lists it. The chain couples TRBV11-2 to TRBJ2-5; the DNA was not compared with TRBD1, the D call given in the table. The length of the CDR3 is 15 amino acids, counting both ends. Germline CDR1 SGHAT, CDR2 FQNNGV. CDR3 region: CASSSGQGASETRYS.

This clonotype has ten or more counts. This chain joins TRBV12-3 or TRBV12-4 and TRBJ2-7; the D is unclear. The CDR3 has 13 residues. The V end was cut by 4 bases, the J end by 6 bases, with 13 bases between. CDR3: CASSYGLSGEQYF. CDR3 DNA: TGTGCCAGCAGTTATGGGCTGTCCGGCGAGCAGTACTTC.

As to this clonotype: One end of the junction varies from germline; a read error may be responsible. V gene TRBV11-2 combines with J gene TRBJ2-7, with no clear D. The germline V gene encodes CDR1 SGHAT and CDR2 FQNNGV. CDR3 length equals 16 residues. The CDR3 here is CASSLILGRGAYEQYF. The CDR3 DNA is TGTGCCAGTAGCTTGATCTTGGGCAGAGGTGCCTACGAGCAGTACTTC.

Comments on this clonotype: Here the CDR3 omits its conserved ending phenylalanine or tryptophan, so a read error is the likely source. CDR3 loop: CASSPGGQTQYL. DNA for the CDR3: TGTGCCAGCAGCCCCGGGGGACAGACCCAGTACTTA. The chain employs TRBV5-6 and TRBJ2-5; possibly TRBD2 for D (6 bases). Trimming left V 4 bases short and J 6 bases short, with 10 bases between. The CDR3 totals 12 residues. Germline V gives CDR1 SGHDT, CDR2 YYEEEE.

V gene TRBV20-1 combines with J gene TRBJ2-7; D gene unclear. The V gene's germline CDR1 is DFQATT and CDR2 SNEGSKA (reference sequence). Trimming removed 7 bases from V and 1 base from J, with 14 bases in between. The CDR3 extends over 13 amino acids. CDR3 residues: CSGHDVVSYEQYF. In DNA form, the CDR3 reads TGCAGTGGGCATGACGTTGTGTCCTACGAGCAGTACTTC.

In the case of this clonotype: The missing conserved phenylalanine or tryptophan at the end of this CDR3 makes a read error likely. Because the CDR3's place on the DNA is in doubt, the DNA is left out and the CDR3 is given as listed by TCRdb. CDR3: CASSSRGNNYEQCL. The gene calls are TRBV11-1 and TRBJ2-7. Germline V gives CDR1 SGHAT, CDR2 FQDESV (reference sequence). The CDR3 length is 14 residues, termini included.

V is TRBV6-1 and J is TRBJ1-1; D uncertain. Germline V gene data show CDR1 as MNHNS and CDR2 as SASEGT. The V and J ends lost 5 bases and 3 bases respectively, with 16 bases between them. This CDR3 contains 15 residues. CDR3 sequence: CASSLGLNMDTEAFF. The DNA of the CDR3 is TGTGCCAGCAGTCTTGGACTCAACATGGACACTGAAGCTTTCTTT.

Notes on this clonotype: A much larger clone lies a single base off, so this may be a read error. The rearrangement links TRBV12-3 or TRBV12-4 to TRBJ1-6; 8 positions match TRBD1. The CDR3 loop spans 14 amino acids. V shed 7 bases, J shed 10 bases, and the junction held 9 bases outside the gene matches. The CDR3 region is CASTQGQGRSPLHF. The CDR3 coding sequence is TGTGCCAGCACTCAAGGACAGGGCCGGTCACCCCTCCACTTT.

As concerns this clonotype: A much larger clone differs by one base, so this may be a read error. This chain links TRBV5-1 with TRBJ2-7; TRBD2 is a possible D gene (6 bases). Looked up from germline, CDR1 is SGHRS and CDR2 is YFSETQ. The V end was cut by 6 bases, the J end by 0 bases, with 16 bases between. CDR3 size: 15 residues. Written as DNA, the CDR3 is TGCGCCAGCATCACCGGGACTGCAAACTCCTACGAGCAGTACTTC. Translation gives CASITGTANSYEQYF.

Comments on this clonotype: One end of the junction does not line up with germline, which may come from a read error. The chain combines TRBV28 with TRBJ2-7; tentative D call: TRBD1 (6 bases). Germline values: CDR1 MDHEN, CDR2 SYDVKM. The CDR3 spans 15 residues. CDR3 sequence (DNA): TGTGTCAGCAGCTTAACCGGGACATATCCCTACGAGCAGTACTTC. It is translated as CVSSLTGTYPYEQYF.

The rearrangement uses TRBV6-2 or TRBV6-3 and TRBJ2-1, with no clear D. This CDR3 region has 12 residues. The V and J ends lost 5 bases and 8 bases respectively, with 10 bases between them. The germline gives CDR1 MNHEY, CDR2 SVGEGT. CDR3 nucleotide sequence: TGTGCCAGCAGTGACGAGGTCGATGAGCAGTTCTTC. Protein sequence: CASSDEVDEQFF.

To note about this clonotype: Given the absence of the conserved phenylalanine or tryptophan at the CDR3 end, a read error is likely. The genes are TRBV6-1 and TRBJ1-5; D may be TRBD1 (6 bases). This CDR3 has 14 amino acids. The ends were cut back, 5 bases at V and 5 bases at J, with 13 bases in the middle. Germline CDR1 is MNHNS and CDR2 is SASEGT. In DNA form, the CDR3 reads TGTGCCAGCAGTCCCGGACAGACATATCAGCCCCAGCATCTT. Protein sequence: CASSPGQTYQPQHL.

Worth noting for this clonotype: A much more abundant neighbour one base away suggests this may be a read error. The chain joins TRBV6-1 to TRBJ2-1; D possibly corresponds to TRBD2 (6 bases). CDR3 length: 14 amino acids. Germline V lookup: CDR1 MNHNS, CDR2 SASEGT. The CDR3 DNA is TGTGTCAGCAAGGGAGGTAGCTCCTACAATGAGCAGTTCTTC. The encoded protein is CVSKGGSSYNEQFF.

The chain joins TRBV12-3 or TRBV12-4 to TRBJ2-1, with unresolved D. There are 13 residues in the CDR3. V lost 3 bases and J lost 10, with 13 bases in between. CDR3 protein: CASSFGQHGEQFF. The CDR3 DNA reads TGTGCCAGCAGTTTCGGGCAGCATGGCGAGCAGTTCTTC.

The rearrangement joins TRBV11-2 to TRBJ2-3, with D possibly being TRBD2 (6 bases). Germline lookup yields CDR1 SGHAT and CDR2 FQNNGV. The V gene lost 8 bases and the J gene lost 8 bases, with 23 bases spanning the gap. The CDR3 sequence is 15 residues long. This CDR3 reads CASWRKRVSTRTQYF. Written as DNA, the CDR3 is TGTGCCAGCTGGAGGAAGCGGGTTAGCACACGTACGCAGTATTTT.

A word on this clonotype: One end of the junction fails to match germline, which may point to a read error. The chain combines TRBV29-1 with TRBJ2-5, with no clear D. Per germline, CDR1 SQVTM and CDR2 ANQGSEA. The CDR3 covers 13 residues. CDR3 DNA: TGCATCGTTGAGTGGTCAGTGGCAGAGACCCAGTACTTC. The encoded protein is CIVEWSVAETQYF.

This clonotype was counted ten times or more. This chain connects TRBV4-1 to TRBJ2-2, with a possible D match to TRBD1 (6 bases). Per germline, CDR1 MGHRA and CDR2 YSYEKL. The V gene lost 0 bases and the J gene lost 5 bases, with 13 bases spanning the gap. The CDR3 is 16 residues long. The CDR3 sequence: CASSQDRGKGTGELFF. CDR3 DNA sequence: TGCGCCAGCAGCCAAGATAGGGGGAAGGGAACCGGGGAGCTGTTTTTT.

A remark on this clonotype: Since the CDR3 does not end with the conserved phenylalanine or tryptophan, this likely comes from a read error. The CDR3: CASSQNQETQYL. The CDR3 region has the DNA TGCGCCAGCAGTCAGAACCAAGAGACCCAGTACCTC. The chain combines TRBV11-2 with TRBJ2-5; D remains unclear. The germline gives CDR1 SGHAT, CDR2 FQNNGV. The CDR3 contains 12 residues.

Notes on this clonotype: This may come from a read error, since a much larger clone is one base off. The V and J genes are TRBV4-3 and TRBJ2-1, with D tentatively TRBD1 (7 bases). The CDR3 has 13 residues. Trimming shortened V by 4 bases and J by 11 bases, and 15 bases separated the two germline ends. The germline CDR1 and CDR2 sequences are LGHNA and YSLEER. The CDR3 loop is CASSLADRPQQFF. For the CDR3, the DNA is TGCGCCAGCAGCCTAGCGGACAGGCCTCAGCAGTTCTTC.

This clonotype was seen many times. The CDR3 DNA follows: TGTGCCAGCAGCCCTAGCGGGAGAGAGGGTGAGCAGTTCTTC. Translating gives CASSPSGREGEQFF. V is TRBV12-3 or TRBV12-4 and J is TRBJ2-1; 10 bases match TRBD2. The CDR3 has 14 residues. With 6 bases clipped from V and 9 bases from J, the junction kept 8 bases outside the gene matches.

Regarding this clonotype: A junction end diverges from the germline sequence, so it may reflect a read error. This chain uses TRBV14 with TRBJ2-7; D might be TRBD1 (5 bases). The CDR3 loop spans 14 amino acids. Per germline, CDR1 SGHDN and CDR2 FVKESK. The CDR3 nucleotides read TGTGTCAGCAGCCCTACTTTGGGGCCCTACGAGCAGTACTTC. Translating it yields CVSSPTLGPYEQYF.

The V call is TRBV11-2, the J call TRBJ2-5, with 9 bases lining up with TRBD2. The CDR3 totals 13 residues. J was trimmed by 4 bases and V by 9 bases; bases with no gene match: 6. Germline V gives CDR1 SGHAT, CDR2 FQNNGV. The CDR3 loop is CASSGGSRETQYF. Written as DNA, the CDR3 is TGTGCCAGTAGCGGGGGCAGCCGAGAGACCCAGTACTTC.

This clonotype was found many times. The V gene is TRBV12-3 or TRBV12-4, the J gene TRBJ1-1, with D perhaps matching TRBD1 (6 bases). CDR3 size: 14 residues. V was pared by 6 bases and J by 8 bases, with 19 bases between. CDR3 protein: CASSPRLRGSEAFF. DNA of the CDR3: TGTGCCAGCAGCCCTCGGTTGAGGGGGTCCGAAGCTTTCTTT.